Listed below are T cell receptor beta chains from one sample, sequenced in a study of T cell repertoires in cytomegalovirus infection. Each CDR3 protein gets one entry after TCRdb re-called the reads with MiXCR. This table holds under 300,000 distinct CDR3 sequences, less than 25% found once. Their specific antigens are unknown. The sample was cultured PBMCs, taken from culture after CMV antigen stimulation. These receptors originate from a human donor in good health (CMV status not recorded). Some clones in this sample may be carry-over from other donors' samples. CDR3s include the opening cysteine and the closing phenylalanine or tryptophan. Each record gives: CDR3 DNA, CDR3 protein, J gene, V gene, D gene, clone size. A D gene is named only where the DNA matches it firmly. Some rows have no size entry. The others give once, few or many, or a class for an expanded clone.

CDR3 DNA: TGTGCCTGGAGGACTACAGGGACTGGAAACACCATATATTTT; CDR3 protein: CAWRTTGTGNTIYF; J gene: TRBJ1-3; V gene: TRBV30; D gene: .; clone size: .
CDR3 DNA: TGTGCCAGCAGCTGGGGACAGGGGAGTGAGCAGTTCTTC; CDR3 protein: CASSWGQGSEQFF; J gene: TRBJ2-1; V gene: TRBV7-8; D gene: TRBD1; clone size: many
CDR3 DNA: TGTGCCAGCAGTGTGACCGGGACTAGCGGTTACGAGCAGTACTTC; CDR3 protein: CASSVTGTSGYEQYF; J gene: TRBJ2-7; V gene: TRBV6-1; D gene: TRBD2; clone size: few
CDR3 DNA: TGTGCCAGCAGGGCGACTAGCGGCTACAATGAGCAGTTCTTC; CDR3 protein: CASRATSGYNEQFF; J gene: TRBJ2-1; V gene: TRBV12-3/TRBV12-4; D gene: TRBD2; clone size: few
CDR3 DNA: TGTGCCAGCAGTTACTGGCAGGCTGCAACTAATGAAAAACTGTTTTTT; CDR3 protein: CASSYWQAATNEKLFF; J gene: TRBJ1-4; V gene: TRBV6-2/TRBV6-3; D gene: .; clone size: once
CDR3 DNA: TGCAGTGCTAGAGTGGCTGGGACAGGGGGGAATTCACCCCTCCACTTT; CDR3 protein: CSARVAGTGGNSPLHF; J gene: TRBJ1-6; V gene: TRBV20-1; D gene: TRBD1; clone size: few
CDR3 DNA: TGTGCCAGCAGGTCTAGCGGGAGGGCCGACACCGGGGAGCTGTTTTTT; CDR3 protein: CASRSSGRADTGELFF; J gene: TRBJ2-2; V gene: TRBV2; D gene: TRBD2; clone size: few
CDR3 DNA: TGCAGTGCTAGAGATCCACTTAGCGGGACCGCAGATACGCAGTATTTT; CDR3 protein: CSARDPLSGTADTQYF; J gene: TRBJ2-3; V gene: TRBV20-1; D gene: TRBD2; clone size: few
CDR3 DNA: TGTGCCAGCAGTTACTTCGGGTTAATGAACACTGAAGCTTTCTTT; CDR3 protein: CASSYFGLMNTEAFF; J gene: TRBJ1-1; V gene: TRBV6-2/TRBV6-3; D gene: .; clone size: once
CDR3 DNA: TGTGCCAGCAGTTTATCGCGGGCCACCGGGGAGCTGTTTTTT; CDR3 protein: CASSLSRATGELFF; J gene: TRBJ2-2; V gene: TRBV27; D gene: .; clone size: few
CDR3 DNA: TGTGCCAGCAGCCGGACAGAAAGCTCCTATAATTCACCCCTCCACTTT; CDR3 protein: CASSRTESSYNSPLHF; J gene: TRBJ1-6; V gene: TRBV2; D gene: .; clone size: .
CDR3 DNA: TGCGCCAGCAGCCAAGATAGGGTGACAGGGGTCAACTCTGGAAACACCATATATTTT; CDR3 protein: CASSQDRVTGVNSGNTIYF; J gene: TRBJ1-3; V gene: TRBV4-3; D gene: TRBD1; clone size: few
CDR3 DNA: TGTGCCAGCAGTTCCACAGACAGAACCTACGAGCAGTACTTC; CDR3 protein: CASSSTDRTYEQYF; J gene: TRBJ2-7; V gene: TRBV6-5; D gene: .; clone size: .
CDR3 DNA: TGCAGCGTTGAAGATCGGGGAGCCGAGGGCACTGAAGCTTTCTTT; CDR3 protein: CSVEDRGAEGTEAFF; J gene: TRBJ1-1; V gene: TRBV29-1; D gene: .; clone size: .
CDR3 DNA: TGTGCCAGCAGCTTTGAGGGTAGGCCTTTGTACGAGCAGTACTTC; CDR3 protein: CASSFEGRPLYEQYF; J gene: TRBJ2-7; V gene: TRBV7-2; D gene: .; clone size: many
CDR3 DNA: TGTGCCAGCAGCTTAGGGCTAGGGAGAGAGACCCAGTACTTC; CDR3 protein: CASSLGLGRETQYF; J gene: TRBJ2-5; V gene: TRBV7-2; D gene: .; clone size: few
CDR3 DNA: TGTGCCAGCATGGACACCTCAACCTACGAGCAGTACTTC; CDR3 protein: CASMDTSTYEQYF; J gene: TRBJ2-7; V gene: TRBV6-5; D gene: .; clone size: once
CDR3 DNA: TGCAGTGCTAGACCGGGACTCACCACCGGGGAGCTGTTTTTT; CDR3 protein: CSARPGLTTGELFF; J gene: TRBJ2-2; V gene: TRBV20-1; D gene: .; clone size: .
CDR3 DNA: TGTGCCATCAGTGTTTCACCGGGCAATCAGCCCCAGCATTTT; CDR3 protein: CAISVSPGNQPQHF; J gene: TRBJ1-5; V gene: TRBV10-3; D gene: .; clone size: few
CDR3 DNA: TGTGCCAGCAGTGATACAGGGAGGGAGAACACCGGGGAGCTGTTTTTT; CDR3 protein: CASSDTGRENTGELFF; J gene: TRBJ2-2; V gene: TRBV12-3/TRBV12-4; D gene: .; clone size: .
CDR3 DNA: TGTGCCAGCAGCTTAGCAAACCTTCTGTCGGGAGGCTACACCTTC; CDR3 protein: CASSLANLLSGGYTF; J gene: TRBJ1-2; V gene: TRBV7-2; D gene: .; clone size: many
CDR3 DNA: TGTGCCAGCAGTGAAGCCCGGCAGGGCAGCCAGCCCCAGCATTTT; CDR3 protein: CASSEARQGSQPQHF; J gene: TRBJ1-5; V gene: TRBV2; D gene: .; clone size: .
CDR3 DNA: TGTGCCGCTACCTCCAGCGGGCTCAACAATGAGCAGTTCTTC; CDR3 protein: CAATSSGLNNEQFF; J gene: TRBJ2-1; V gene: TRBV7-9; D gene: .; clone size: many
CDR3 DNA: TGTGCCAGCAGCTTGGGACAGTCAGGGAATCAGCCCCAGCATTTT; CDR3 protein: CASSLGQSGNQPQHF; J gene: TRBJ1-5; V gene: TRBV7-2; D gene: TRBD1; clone size: many
CDR3 DNA: TGTGCCAGCAGCGCCCCAGCTGTTGCGGGAGGTAACATTCAGTACTTC; CDR3 protein: CASSAPAVAGGNIQYF; J gene: TRBJ2-4; V gene: TRBV7-9; D gene: TRBD2; clone size: .
CDR3 DNA: TGTGCCAGCAGCTTAACGGCAGGGACTACCTACGAGCAGTACTTC; CDR3 protein: CASSLTAGTTYEQYF; J gene: TRBJ2-7; V gene: TRBV11-2; D gene: TRBD2; clone size: many
CDR3 DNA: TGTGCCAGCAGCTCCGATCACACCGGGGAGCTGTTTTTT; CDR3 protein: CASSSDHTGELFF; J gene: TRBJ2-2; V gene: TRBV7-9; D gene: .; clone size: many
CDR3 DNA: TGTGCCAGTAGTTCGTCGACTGGGGGAAGTGAAAAACTGTTTTTT; CDR3 protein: CASSSSTGGSEKLFF; J gene: TRBJ1-4; V gene: TRBV19; D gene: .; clone size: few
CDR3 DNA: TGTGCCAGTAGTTCCACTAGCGGGAATCCAGATACGCAGTATTTT; CDR3 protein: CASSSTSGNPDTQYF; J gene: TRBJ2-3; V gene: TRBV19; D gene: TRBD2; clone size: .
CDR3 DNA: TGTGCCAGTATCCCCGGGAGCCCACCTAACTATGGCTACACCTTC; CDR3 protein: CASIPGSPPNYGYTF; J gene: TRBJ1-2; V gene: TRBV19; D gene: .; clone size: .
CDR3 DNA: TGTGCCAGCACCCGGGGCAGACTTAGCACAGATACGCAGTATTTT; CDR3 protein: CASTRGRLSTDTQYF; J gene: TRBJ2-3; V gene: TRBV2; D gene: .; clone size: .
CDR3 DNA: TGTGCCAGCAGGGTGACTCTAGCGGGAGATCAGGTGCGGTTCTTC; CDR3 protein: CASRVTLAGDQVRFF; J gene: TRBJ2-1; V gene: TRBV2; D gene: TRBD2; clone size: few
CDR3 DNA: TGTGCCACCCGACAGGGGGCTTACCCCAACTATGGCTACACCTTC; CDR3 protein: CATRQGAYPNYGYTF; J gene: TRBJ1-2; V gene: TRBV19; D gene: TRBD1; clone size: few
CDR3 DNA: TGTGCCAGCAGCTCCCTTATTGTGGGTGAGCAGTTCTTC; CDR3 protein: CASSSLIVGEQFF; J gene: TRBJ2-1; V gene: TRBV7-8; D gene: .; clone size: many
CDR3 DNA: TGTGCCAGCAGCTTAACGGGGGGTTCCCAGCATTTT; CDR3 protein: CASSLTGGSQHF; J gene: TRBJ1-5; V gene: TRBV7-2; D gene: .; clone size: many
CDR3 DNA: TGTGCCAGCATCCTAGGGGCCAGGGAAACTGAAGCTTTCTTT; CDR3 protein: CASILGARETEAFF; J gene: TRBJ1-1; V gene: TRBV7-2; D gene: .; clone size: many
CDR3 DNA: TGTGCCAGCAGTTTATTTGTCGGGGGTCAGTATAATTCACCCCTCCACTTT; CDR3 protein: CASSLFVGGQYNSPLHF; J gene: TRBJ1-6; V gene: TRBV27; D gene: .; clone size: few
CDR3 DNA: TGTGCCAGCAGCCCTTTAGATGAGCAGTTCTTC; CDR3 protein: CASSPLDEQFF; J gene: TRBJ2-1; V gene: TRBV7-2; D gene: .; clone size: many
CDR3 DNA: TGTGCCAGCCTGGGGACTACCTCCTACAATGAGCAGTTCTTC; CDR3 protein: CASLGTTSYNEQFF; J gene: TRBJ2-1; V gene: TRBV6-2/TRBV6-3; D gene: TRBD2; clone size: few
CDR3 DNA: TGTGCCAGCAGCCCGTCGTTAGCCAAAAACATTCAGTACTTC; CDR3 protein: CASSPSLAKNIQYF; J gene: TRBJ2-4; V gene: TRBV7-2; D gene: .; clone size: many
CDR3 DNA: TGTGCCAGCAGTGAACGCGGGATGAACACCGGGGAGCTGTTTTTT; CDR3 protein: CASSERGMNTGELFF; J gene: TRBJ2-2; V gene: TRBV6-1; D gene: .; clone size: few
CDR3 DNA: TGTGCCAGCAGCCTGCGGGGAAACGAGCAGTACTTC; CDR3 protein: CASSLRGNEQYF; J gene: TRBJ2-7; V gene: TRBV7-9; D gene: .; clone size: few
CDR3 DNA: TGTGCCAGCAGCCCGCTCCCTCCGGGACAGGGTCGATATTTTTCAGATACGCAGTATTTT; CDR3 protein: CASSPLPPGQGRYFSDTQYF; J gene: TRBJ2-3; V gene: TRBV11-2; D gene: TRBD1; clone size: .
CDR3 DNA: TGTGCCAGCAGTGAAGACACTGACTCTGGAAACACCATATATTTT; CDR3 protein: CASSEDTDSGNTIYF; J gene: TRBJ1-3; V gene: TRBV7-6; D gene: .; clone size: .
CDR3 DNA: TGTGCCAGCAGTTTGTACATAGGTCACACAGATACGCAGTATTTT; CDR3 protein: CASSLYIGHTDTQYF; J gene: TRBJ2-3; V gene: TRBV12-3/TRBV12-4; D gene: .; clone size: many
CDR3 DNA: TGTGCCAGCAGCTTGACGCCGGGACAGGGGGTCAATGAGCAGTTCTTC; CDR3 protein: CASSLTPGQGVNEQFF; J gene: TRBJ2-1; V gene: TRBV5-4; D gene: TRBD1; clone size: few
CDR3 DNA: TGTGCCAGCAGCTTGGGACAGAGCACAGATACGCAGTATTTT; CDR3 protein: CASSLGQSTDTQYF; J gene: TRBJ2-3; V gene: TRBV11-2; D gene: TRBD1; clone size: .
CDR3 DNA: TGTGCCAGCAGCCCCGACGGCCTAGCGGGAGGGCCGGGAGATACGCAGTATTTT; CDR3 protein: CASSPDGLAGGPGDTQYF; J gene: TRBJ2-3; V gene: TRBV3-1; D gene: TRBD2; clone size: few
CDR3 DNA: TGTGCCAGCAGTTTCCCGCTAGCGGGAGTGTACGAGCAGTACTTC; CDR3 protein: CASSFPLAGVYEQYF; J gene: TRBJ2-7; V gene: TRBV28; D gene: TRBD2; clone size: .
CDR3 DNA: TGTGCCAGCAGCGTAGGTTCCACCTACAATGAGCAGTTCTTC; CDR3 protein: CASSVGSTYNEQFF; J gene: TRBJ2-1; V gene: TRBV9; D gene: .; clone size: .
CDR3 DNA: TGTGCCAGCAGTGCCCAAGACAGGGCCACTGAAGCTTTCTTT; CDR3 protein: CASSAQDRATEAFF; J gene: TRBJ1-1; V gene: TRBV6-1; D gene: TRBD1; clone size: few
CDR3 DNA: TGCAGTGCGTCTGGACTAGCGGGGCCCTACGAGCAGTACTTC; CDR3 protein: CSASGLAGPYEQYF; J gene: TRBJ2-7; V gene: TRBV20-1; D gene: TRBD2; clone size: .
CDR3 DNA: TGTGCCAGCAGCCAAGATCTACTCGGTCAGCCCCAGCATTTT; CDR3 protein: CASSQDLLGQPQHF; J gene: TRBJ1-5; V gene: TRBV4-2; D gene: .; clone size: few
CDR3 DNA: TGTGCCACGAAGACCAGTCTCGGAGAGACCCAGTACTTC; CDR3 protein: CATKTSLGETQYF; J gene: TRBJ2-5; V gene: TRBV10-3; D gene: .; clone size: few
CDR3 DNA: TGTGCCAGCAGTGAGGAACGCTCCTACAATGAGCAGTTCTTC; CDR3 protein: CASSEERSYNEQFF; J gene: TRBJ2-1; V gene: TRBV2; D gene: .; clone size: .
CDR3 DNA: TGTGCCAGCAGCCAATATGAACGGACCGAAGAGACCCAGTACTTC; CDR3 protein: CASSQYERTEETQYF; J gene: TRBJ2-5; V gene: TRBV4-2; D gene: .; clone size: .